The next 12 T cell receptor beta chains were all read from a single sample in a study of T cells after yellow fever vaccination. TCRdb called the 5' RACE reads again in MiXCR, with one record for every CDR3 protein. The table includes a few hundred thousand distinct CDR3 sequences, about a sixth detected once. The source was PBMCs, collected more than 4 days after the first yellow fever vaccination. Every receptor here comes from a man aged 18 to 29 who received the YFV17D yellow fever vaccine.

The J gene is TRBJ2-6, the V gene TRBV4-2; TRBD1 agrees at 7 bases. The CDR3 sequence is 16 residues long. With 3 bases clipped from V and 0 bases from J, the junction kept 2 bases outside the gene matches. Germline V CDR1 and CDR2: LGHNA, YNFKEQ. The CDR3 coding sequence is TGTGCCAGCAGCCAGGGACAGATCTCTGGGGCCAACGTCCTGACTTTC. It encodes CASSQGQISGANVLTF.

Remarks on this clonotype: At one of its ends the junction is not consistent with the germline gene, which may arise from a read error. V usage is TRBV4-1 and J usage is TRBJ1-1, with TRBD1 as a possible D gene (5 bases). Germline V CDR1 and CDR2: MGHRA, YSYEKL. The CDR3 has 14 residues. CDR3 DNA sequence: TGCGCCAGCAGCCAAGTCGGGGGTAACATTGAAGCTTTCTTT. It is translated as CASSQVGGNIEAFF.

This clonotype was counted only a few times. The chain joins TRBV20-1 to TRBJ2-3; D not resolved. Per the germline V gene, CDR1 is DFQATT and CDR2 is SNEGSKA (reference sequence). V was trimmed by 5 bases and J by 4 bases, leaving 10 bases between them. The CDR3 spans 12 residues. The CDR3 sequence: CSAPPWADTQYF. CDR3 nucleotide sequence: TGCAGTGCTCCTCCCTGGGCAGATACGCAGTATTTT.

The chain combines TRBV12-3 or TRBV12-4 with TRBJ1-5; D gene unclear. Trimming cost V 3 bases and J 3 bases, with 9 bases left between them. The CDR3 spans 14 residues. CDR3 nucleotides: TGTGCCAGCAGTTTGGACGGTCCCAATCAGCCCCAGCATTTT. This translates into CASSLDGPNQPQHF.

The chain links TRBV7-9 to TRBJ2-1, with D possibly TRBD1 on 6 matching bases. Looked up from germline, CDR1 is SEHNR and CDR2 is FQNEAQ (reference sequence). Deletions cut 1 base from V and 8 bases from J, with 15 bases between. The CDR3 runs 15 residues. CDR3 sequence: CASSLGAAGAYEQFF. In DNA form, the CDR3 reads TGTGCCAGCAGCTTAGGAGCGGCAGGGGCGTATGAGCAGTTCTTC.

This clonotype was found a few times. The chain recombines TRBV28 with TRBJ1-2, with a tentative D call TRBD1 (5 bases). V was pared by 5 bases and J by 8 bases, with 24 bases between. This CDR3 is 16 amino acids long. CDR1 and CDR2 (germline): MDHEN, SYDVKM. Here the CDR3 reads CASSLPQGAGVYGYTF. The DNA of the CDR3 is TGTGCCAGCAGTCTCCCCCAGGGAGCTGGGGTCTACGGCTACACCTTC.

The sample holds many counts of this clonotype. The CDR3 DNA reads TGTGCCAGCAGCGTAGGGGCGGGGGGATACAATGAGCAGTTCTTC. It is translated as CASSVGAGGYNEQFF. The gene calls are TRBV9 and TRBJ2-1; 8 positions agree with TRBD2. This CDR3 has 15 amino acids. The V and J ends lost 0 bases and 4 bases, in that order; junction bases with no gene match: 3. Germline V gene lookup returns CDR1 SGDLS and CDR2 YYNGEE. The full variable domain, with the rest looked up from reference TRBV9 and TRBJ2-1, is DSGVTQTPKHLITATGQRVTLRCSPRSGDLSVYWYQQSLDQGLQFLIQYYNGEERAKGNILERFSAQQFPDLHSELNLSSLELGDSALYFCASSVGAGGYNEQFFGPGTRLTVL.

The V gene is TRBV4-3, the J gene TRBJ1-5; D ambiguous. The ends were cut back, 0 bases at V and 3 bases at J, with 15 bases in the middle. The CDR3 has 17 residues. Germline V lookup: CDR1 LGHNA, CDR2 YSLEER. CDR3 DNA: TGCGCCAGCAGCCAAGACACACCGTTAAAGCCCAATCAGCCCCAGCATTTT. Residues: CASSQDTPLKPNQPQHF.

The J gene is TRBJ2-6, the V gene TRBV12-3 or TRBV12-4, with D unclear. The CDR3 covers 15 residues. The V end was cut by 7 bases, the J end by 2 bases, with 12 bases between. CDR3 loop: CASNPRGAGANVLTF. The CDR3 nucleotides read TGTGCCAGCAATCCCAGAGGTGCTGGGGCCAACGTCCTGACTTTC.

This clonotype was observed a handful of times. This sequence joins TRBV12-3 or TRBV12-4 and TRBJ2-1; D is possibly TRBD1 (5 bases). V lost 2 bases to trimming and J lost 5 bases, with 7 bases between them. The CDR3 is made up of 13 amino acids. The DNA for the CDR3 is TGTGCCAGCAGTTTAACCAGGGACAATGAGCAGTTCTTC. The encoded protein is CASSLTRDNEQFF.

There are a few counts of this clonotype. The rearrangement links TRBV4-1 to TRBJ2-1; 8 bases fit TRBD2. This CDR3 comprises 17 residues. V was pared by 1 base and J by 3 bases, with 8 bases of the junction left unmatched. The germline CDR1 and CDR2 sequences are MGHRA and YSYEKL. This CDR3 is CASSQGGAGVIYNEQFF. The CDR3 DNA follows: TGCGCCAGCAGCCAAGGAGGAGCGGGGGTTATCTACAATGAGCAGTTCTTC.

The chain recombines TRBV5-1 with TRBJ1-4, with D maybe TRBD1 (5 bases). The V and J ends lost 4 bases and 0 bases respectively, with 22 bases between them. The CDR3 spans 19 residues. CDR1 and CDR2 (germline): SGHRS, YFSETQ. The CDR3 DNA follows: TGCGCCAGCAGCCCCCGGTGGGGGGTACCCCTTGCAACTAATGAAAAACTGTTTTTT. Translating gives CASSPRWGVPLATNEKLFF.